This entry describes one T cell receptor beta chain. The data were taken from a study of glioma-infiltrating T cells after dendritic cell vaccination. On the study more broadly: Patients received autologous tumor lysate-pulsed dendritic cell vaccination between about 2003 and 2013.

CDR3 size: 16 residues. Trimming stripped 1 base from V and 8 bases from J, with 20 bases between. Per the germline V gene, CDR1 is MGHRA and CDR2 is YSYEKL. Primers: 60 V beta forward and 13 J beta reverse. The method was immunoSEQ multiplex PCR; TCRdb's version includes in-frame clones alone and lacks a portion of them. The sample lists about 92,000 clones, about nine tenths occurring once. The sample here was blood, taken before dendritic cell vaccination. The genes are TRBV4-1 and TRBJ1-2; D is uncertain. This sequence originates from a human donor with glioblastoma. The DNA for the CDR3 is TGCGCCAGCAGCCAAGGAGGAGGGTACAAACGAGCCGGCTACACCTTC. Its protein product is CASSQGGGYKRAGYTF.